The rows below give T cell receptor beta chains drawn from one sample of a study of CD8 T cells in Susac syndrome. Via MiXCR, TCRdb re-called the immunoSEQ multiplex PCR reads, giving one row per CDR3 protein. The sample comprises approximately 180,000 distinct CDR3 sequences, 75% to 95% of which are singletons, and about 0.09% rests with the top ten. Sequences were obtained from CD4+ T cells from PBMCs. These TCRs come from a human donor with Susac syndrome. Both conserved end residues are part of each CDR3. The D gene is left open where the match is weak. Clone sizes are given selectively: once, few, many, or a class where the clone is expanded.

clone size: NA; V gene: TRBV30; J gene: TRBJ2-3; D gene: NA; CDR3 DNA: TGTGCCTGGAGTGCGGGACTCGCAGATACGCAGTATTTT; CDR3 protein: CAWSAGLADTQYF
clone size: NA; V gene: TRBV2; J gene: TRBJ2-6; D gene: TRBD1; CDR3 DNA: TGTGCCAGCAGTGGGCTAGGGGGCCGAAACTCTGGGGCCAACGTCCTGACTTTC; CDR3 protein: CASSGLGGRNSGANVLTF
clone size: NA; V gene: TRBV6-1; J gene: TRBJ1-4; D gene: NA; CDR3 DNA: TGTGCCAGCAGTGATCCAACGGGGGCTAATGAAAAACTGTTTTTT; CDR3 protein: CASSDPTGANEKLFF
clone size: NA; V gene: TRBV5-1; J gene: TRBJ1-1; D gene: NA; CDR3 DNA: TGCGCCAGCAGCTCGGGCCATAGGACTGAAGCTTTCTTT; CDR3 protein: CASSSGHRTEAFF
clone size: NA; V gene: TRBV20-1; J gene: TRBJ2-1; D gene: TRBD1; CDR3 DNA: TGCAGTGCCGACCCAGGGGACAGGACAGACAATGAGCAGTTCTTC; CDR3 protein: CSADPGDRTDNEQFF
clone size: few; V gene: TRBV5-1; J gene: TRBJ2-3; D gene: TRBD2; CDR3 DNA: TGCGCCAGCAGTTCAGCTCCGACTAGCGGGAGAGCGGCAACAGATACGCAGTATTTT; CDR3 protein: CASSSAPTSGRAATDTQYF
clone size: NA; V gene: TRBV7-9; J gene: TRBJ1-6; D gene: NA; CDR3 DNA: TGTGCCAGCAGCTTACGTGGGAATCAAGATTCACCCCTCCACTTT; CDR3 protein: CASSLRGNQDSPLHF
clone size: NA; V gene: TRBV9; J gene: TRBJ1-2; D gene: TRBD1; CDR3 DNA: TGTGCCAGCAGCGTAGAAGGACAGGGTTGGTATGGCTACACCTTC; CDR3 protein: CASSVEGQGWYGYTF
clone size: NA; V gene: TRBV4-2; J gene: TRBJ2-1; D gene: TRBD2; CDR3 DNA: TGTGCCAGCAGCCAAGATAGGCGGGAGAACTATTTCAATGAGCAGTTCTTC; CDR3 protein: CASSQDRRENYFNEQFF
clone size: NA; V gene: TRBV5-1; J gene: TRBJ1-1; D gene: NA; CDR3 DNA: TGCGCCAGCAGCTTGACAGATTCGAACACTGAAGCTTTCTTT; CDR3 protein: CASSLTDSNTEAFF
clone size: NA; V gene: TRBV3-1; J gene: TRBJ1-1; D gene: NA; CDR3 DNA: TGTGCCAGCAGCCAAGAGGGAGTCGGAGCTTTCTTT; CDR3 protein: CASSQEGVGAFF
clone size: NA; V gene: TRBV5-1; J gene: TRBJ2-3; D gene: NA; CDR3 DNA: TGCGCCAGCAACTTGAGGACAGACCCCGATACGCAGTATTTT; CDR3 protein: CASNLRTDPDTQYF
clone size: once; V gene: TRBV20-1; J gene: TRBJ2-5; D gene: NA; CDR3 DNA: TGCAGTGCTAGAGAGGTGGGGGAGACCCAGTACTTC; CDR3 protein: CSAREVGETQYF
clone size: NA; V gene: TRBV14; J gene: TRBJ1-1; D gene: TRBD1; CDR3 DNA: TGTGCCAGCAGCCTTGGACAGGGATGGACTGAAGCTTTCTTT; CDR3 protein: CASSLGQGWTEAFF
clone size: NA; V gene: TRBV30; J gene: TRBJ1-6; D gene: NA; CDR3 DNA: TGTGCCTGGTCACAGTATAATTCACCCCTCCACTTT; CDR3 protein: CAWSQYNSPLHF
clone size: NA; V gene: TRBV30; J gene: TRBJ2-3; D gene: TRBD2; CDR3 DNA: TGTGCCTGGAAAAGACTAGCGGGGGGTACAGATACGCAGTATTTT; CDR3 protein: CAWKRLAGGTDTQYF
clone size: NA; V gene: TRBV13; J gene: TRBJ1-6; D gene: NA; CDR3 DNA: TGTGCCAGCAGGTCCCGGGGTAAAGTTGGATATAATTCACCCCTCCACTTT; CDR3 protein: CASRSRGKVGYNSPLHF
clone size: NA; V gene: TRBV3-1; J gene: TRBJ1-2; D gene: NA; CDR3 DNA: TGTGCCAGCAGCCGAAACTCGGCGGGGAACTATGGCTACACCTTC; CDR3 protein: CASSRNSAGNYGYTF
clone size: NA; V gene: TRBV20-1; J gene: TRBJ2-1; D gene: NA; CDR3 DNA: TGCAGTGCTAGTGGGCTCGCCGTCTCCTACAATGAGCAGTTCTTC; CDR3 protein: CSASGLAVSYNEQFF
clone size: NA; V gene: TRBV7-7; J gene: TRBJ1-4; D gene: NA; CDR3 DNA: TGTGCTAGCAGCTTAGGGGCCTCAACTAATGAAAAACTGTTTTTT; CDR3 protein: CASSLGASTNEKLFF
clone size: NA; V gene: TRBV6-5; J gene: TRBJ2-3; D gene: TRBD2; CDR3 DNA: TGTGCCAGCAGTTACTCAACACCGGGACTAGCGGGTCCGACTCTCACAGATACGCAGTATTTT; CDR3 protein: CASSYSTPGLAGPTLTDTQYF
clone size: NA; V gene: TRBV30; J gene: TRBJ2-1; D gene: TRBD2; CDR3 DNA: TGTGCCTGGACAACTGCTCAGCTAGCGGGTAATGAGCAGTTCTTC; CDR3 protein: CAWTTAQLAGNEQFF
clone size: once; V gene: TRBV7-9; J gene: TRBJ2-5; D gene: TRBD1; CDR3 DNA: TGTGCCAGCAGACCGCTCAGGGGGACGTACCAAGAGACCCAGTACTTC; CDR3 protein: CASRPLRGTYQETQYF
clone size: NA; V gene: TRBV19; J gene: TRBJ2-1; D gene: NA; CDR3 DNA: TGTGCCAGTAGTATTGCAGGGTCGGCGATATATGAGCAGTTCTTC; CDR3 protein: CASSIAGSAIYEQFF
clone size: few; V gene: TRBV12-3/TRBV12-4; J gene: TRBJ1-1; D gene: NA; CDR3 DNA: TGTGCCAGCAGTTTTGATTCAAACACTGAAGCTTTCTTT; CDR3 protein: CASSFDSNTEAFF
clone size: NA; V gene: TRBV5-1; J gene: TRBJ2-5; D gene: NA; CDR3 DNA: TGCGCCAGCAGGTCGGGCTTCCAAGAGACCCAGTACTTC; CDR3 protein: CASRSGFQETQYF
clone size: NA; V gene: TRBV15; J gene: TRBJ1-5; D gene: NA; CDR3 DNA: TGTGCCACCAGCAGAGATGGGTTGCAGGGGCAGCCCCAGCATTTT; CDR3 protein: CATSRDGLQGQPQHF
clone size: NA; V gene: TRBV7-9; J gene: TRBJ2-1; D gene: NA; CDR3 DNA: TGTGCCAGCAGCTTAGTCTATCCCAATGAGCAGTTCTTC; CDR3 protein: CASSLVYPNEQFF
clone size: NA; V gene: TRBV10-3; J gene: TRBJ1-2; D gene: NA; CDR3 DNA: TGTGCCATCAGTGAGAGAACAGGCTCCTATGGCTACACCTTC; CDR3 protein: CAISERTGSYGYTF